The 31 T cell receptor beta chains below come from one sample, sequenced in a study of cytomegalovirus exposure and HLA in healthy donors. The PCR made use of 60 Vbeta and 13 Jbeta primers. Only in-frame clones appear in the TCRdb table, and some are missing; sequencing was by immunoSEQ multiplex PCR. The table records fewer than 200,000 clones, over 70% of them present only once. Input material: PBMCs. The receptors derive from a woman under 40 in good health and CMV-seronegative.

Worth noting for this clone: A junction end diverges from the germline sequence, so it may reflect a read error. The rearrangement joins TRBV29-1 to TRBJ2-5; D may be TRBD1 (6 bases). The germline CDR1 and CDR2 sequences are SQVTM and ANQGSEA. This CDR3 region has 12 residues. CDR3 DNA: TGTAGTGTAGGACAGTCCCAAGAGACCCAGTACTTC. The encoded protein is CSVGQSQETQYF.

The V gene is TRBV30, the J gene TRBJ2-1, with TRBD1 matching over 11 bases. The length of the CDR3 is 15 residues. Germline V CDR1 and CDR2: GTSNPN, SVGIG (reference sequence). The junction had 11 bases not matched to a gene; V was cut back by 5 bases and J by 8 bases. The CDR3 nucleotides are TGTGCCTGGGGACAGGGGGCCGGTGAGATCGATGAGCAGTTCTTC. Protein: CAWGQGAGEIDEQFF.

This sequence joins TRBV6-4 and TRBJ2-2; TRBD2 matches 12 bases. V dropped 6 bases and J dropped 4; count of bases not matched to a gene: 3. The germline V gene has CDR1 MRHNA and CDR2 SNTAGT. The CDR3 spans 15 residues. The CDR3 nucleotides read TGTGCCAGCAGCCCTAGCGGGAGGGCCACCGGGGAGCTGTTTTTT. Its translation is CASSPSGRATGELFF.

The chain is built from TRBV19 and TRBJ2-3; tentative D call: TRBD1 (6 bases). Per the germline V gene, CDR1 is LNHDA and CDR2 is SQIVND (reference sequence). The CDR3 is 13 amino acids. V lost 6 bases, J lost 5 bases, and 12 bases lay in between. CDR3 sequence: CASSNRAGDTQYF. The CDR3 nucleotides read TGTGCCAGTAGCAACAGGGCCGGAGATACGCAGTATTTT.

V and J are TRBV9 and TRBJ2-1; 9 positions match TRBD2. Unmatched junction bases numbered 5, after V lost 0 bases and J lost 10 bases. From germline, CDR1 is SGDLS and CDR2 YYNGEE. This CDR3 comprises 14 residues. Written as DNA, the CDR3 is TGTGCCAGCAGCGTAGATCCGAGCGGGGGGGAGCAGTTCTTC. It codes for CASSVDPSGGEQFF.

The rearrangement uses TRBV30 and TRBJ2-3, with 10 bases fitting TRBD2. Unmatched junction bases numbered 3, after V lost 3 bases and J lost 6 bases. The CDR3 is 13 amino acids. Per the germline V gene, CDR1 is GTSNPN and CDR2 is SVGIG (reference sequence). CDR3 in amino acids: CAWSLAGADTQYF. DNA for the CDR3: TGTGCCTGGAGCCTAGCGGGAGCCGATACGCAGTATTTT. Combining the CDR3 with reference TRBV30 and TRBJ2-3 gives the whole variable domain SQTIHQWPATLVQPVGSPLSLECTVEGTSNPNLYWYRQAAGRGLQLLFYSVGIGQISSEVPQNLSASRPQDRQFILSSKKLLLSDSGFYLCAWSLAGADTQYFGPGTRLTVL.

This chain's CDR3 is CASSLFIAHTEAFF. CDR3 coding DNA: TGTGCCAGCAGCTTGTTTATTGCGCACACTGAAGCTTTCTTT. The chain recombines TRBV5-6 with TRBJ1-1; no definite D call. Germline-derived CDR1 and CDR2 are SGHDT and YYEEEE. V dropped 1 base and J dropped 3 bases, with 10 bases sitting between them. This CDR3 comprises 14 residues. Together with reference TRBV5-6 and TRBJ1-1, the CDR3 gives the full variable domain: DAGVTQSPTHLIKTRGQQVTLRCSPKSGHDTVSWYQQALGQGPQFIFQYYEEEERQRGNFPDRFSGHQFPNYSSELNVNALLLGDSALYLCASSLFIAHTEAFFGQGTRLTVV.

The chain joins TRBV9 to TRBJ2-3; 10 bases line up with TRBD2. Germline V gives CDR1 SGDLS, CDR2 YYNGEE. Unmatched junction bases numbered 18, after V lost 7 bases and J lost 1 base. The CDR3 loop spans 19 amino acids. CDR3 sequence reads: CASAQGGKIAGGGTDTQYF. The CDR3 nucleotides read TGTGCCAGCGCCCAAGGGGGGAAGATAGCGGGGGGCGGCACAGATACGCAGTATTTT.

V usage is TRBV25-1 and J usage is TRBJ2-7; 15 nucleotides line up with TRBD2. The CDR3 runs to 18 residues. The V and J ends lost 3 bases and 2 bases, in that order; junction bases with no gene match: 8. The germline V gene encodes CDR1 MGHDK and CDR2 SYGVNS. The CDR3 sequence is CASSDWTSGRERAYEQYF. The CDR3 DNA sequence: TGTGCCAGCAGTGACTGGACTAGCGGGAGGGAGAGGGCCTACGAGCAGTACTTC.

This chain connects TRBV18 to TRBJ1-1; D is ambiguous. Germline V gene lookup returns CDR1 KGHSH and CDR2 LQKENI. V was pared by 6 bases and J by 3 bases, with 14 bases between. The CDR3 is 14 residues long. This CDR3 reads CASSPMSGDTEAFF. In nucleotides, the CDR3 is TGTGCCAGCTCCCCCATGTCCGGGGACACTGAAGCTTTCTTT.

To note about this clone: One end of the junction fails to match germline, which may point to a read error. The rearrangement links TRBV7-9 to TRBJ1-1; no clear D gene. The CDR3 runs to 15 residues. The germline CDR1 and CDR2 sequences are SEHNR and FQNEAQ (reference sequence). The CDR3, as DNA: TGTTCCAGCAGCTCATCCTCCTCAGGGAACACTGAAGCTTTCTTT. It specifies CSSSSSSSGNTEAFF.

This clone occurred a few times. Germline and junction disagree at one end, which may indicate a read error. The V call is TRBV30, the J call TRBJ2-4; 12 bases match TRBD2. The CDR3 extends over 19 amino acids. Germline V CDR1 and CDR2: GTSNPN, SVGIG (reference sequence). The DNA for the CDR3 is TGTGCCTGGAGTGTAAAGCTAGCGGGAGGGCCGGAGACCAAAAACAGTCAGTACTTC. It specifies CAWSVKLAGGPETKNSQYF.

The chain couples TRBV9 to TRBJ2-3, with 9 bases lining up with TRBD2. This CDR3 has 16 residues. Germline CDR1 reads SGDLS; CDR2 reads YYNGEE. V dropped 4 bases and J dropped 2; count of bases not matched to a gene: 8. The CDR3 nucleotides read TGTGCCAGCAGCCCAGAGCGGGGGGTCCACACAGATACGCAGTATTTT. Translation: CASSPERGVHTDTQYF.

The genes are TRBV27 and TRBJ2-7; D gene unclear. The CDR3 totals 13 residues. The germline gives CDR1 MNHEY, CDR2 SMNVEV (reference sequence). The V end lost 3 bases, the J end lost 4 bases, and 10 bases lay between the germline ends. The CDR3 nucleotides read TGTGCCAGCAGTTTCGCGGATAGTTACGAGCAGTACTTC. Translating gives CASSFADSYEQYF.

V gene TRBV6-5 combines with J gene TRBJ2-3; possible D gene TRBD1, 6 bases. Germline CDR1 reads MNHEY; CDR2 reads SVGAGI. Trimming took 6 bases from V and 4 from J, leaving 11 bases between them. This CDR3 contains 13 residues. CDR3 loop: CASSRQGSDTQYF. The CDR3, as DNA: TGTGCCAGCAGCCGCCAGGGGTCAGATACGCAGTATTTT.

The chain combines TRBV2 with TRBJ2-5, with 9 bases identical to TRBD1. Germline CDR1 is SNHLY and CDR2 is FYNNEI. The junction had 6 bases not matched to a gene; V was cut back by 8 bases and J by 2 bases. The CDR3 has 14 amino acids. The CDR3 region has the DNA TGTGCCAGCCTTCCCGGACAGGGGCAAGAGACCCAGTACTTC. It specifies CASLPGQGQETQYF.

The chain is built from TRBV7-2 and TRBJ1-1; 8 nucleotides align to TRBD1. Germline V gene sequence: CDR1 SGHTA, CDR2 FQGNSA. There are 16 residues in the CDR3. V lost 3 bases and J lost 1; bases outside the gene matches: 7. The CDR3 region has the DNA TGTGCCAGCAGCTTGTCAGGGGGCTGGGGGAACACTGAAGCTTTCTTT. Amino acid sequence: CASSLSGGWGNTEAFF.

The chain joins TRBV29-1 to TRBJ2-7; no reliable D call. CDR3 length: 12 residues. Germline assignment: CDR1 SQVTM and CDR2 ANQGSEA. V was shortened by 8 bases and J by 2 bases, with 13 bases between the two germline ends. The DNA of the CDR3 is TGCAGCATACTTGGCGGTACCTACGAGCAGTACTTC. Translated, it gives CSILGGTYEQYF.

CDR3 nucleotide sequence: TGTGCCAGCAGGCAGTTGGTGGGCATACAAGAGACCCAGTACTTC. The encoded protein is CASRQLVGIQETQYF. The chain recombines TRBV2 with TRBJ2-5; D uncertain. The CDR3 length is 15 residues. Germline CDR1 reads SNHLY; CDR2 reads FYNNEI. V was trimmed by 6 bases and J by 2 bases, leaving 16 bases between them.

The chain couples TRBV5-4 to TRBJ2-3; 10 positions agree with TRBD2. Trimming cost V 4 bases and J 2 bases; bases outside gene matches: 7. The CDR3 loop spans 16 amino acids. Germline V gene data show CDR1 as SGHNT and CDR2 as YYREEE (reference sequence). The CDR3 protein is CASSRERGGFTDTQYF. In DNA, the CDR3 is TGTGCCAGCAGCCGGGAGCGGGGGGGCTTCACAGATACGCAGTATTTT.

This chain joins TRBV11-3 and TRBJ2-1, with 9 bases that match TRBD2. The CDR3 is 18 amino acids. Germline V lookup: CDR1 SGHNT, CDR2 YENEEA. V dropped 5 bases and J dropped 8; count of bases not matched to a gene: 19. Here the CDR3 DNA reads TGTGCCAGCAGCCTCCATGTGGGGGTAGCGGGGGTTCAGCATGAGCAGTTCTTC. Residues: CASSLHVGVAGVQHEQFF. Looking up the rest from reference TRBV11-3 and TRBJ2-1 gives the full variable domain: EAGVVQSPRYKIIEKKQPVAFWCNPISGHNTLYWYLQNLGQGPELLIRYENEEAVDDSQLPKDRFSAERLKGVDSTLKIQPAELGDSAVYLCASSLHVGVAGVQHEQFFGPGTRLTVL.

This chain connects TRBV7-2 to TRBJ2-1, with 13 bases fitting TRBD2. The CDR3 covers 16 residues. Losses at the gene ends were 5 bases for V and 4 bases for J; bases not matched to a gene: 5. Germline V gene data show CDR1 as SGHTA and CDR2 as FQGNSA. CDR3 in amino acids: CASSLRLAGGYNEQFF. CDR3 in DNA: TGTGCCAGCAGCCTGAGACTAGCGGGAGGATACAATGAGCAGTTCTTC.

To note about this clone: Other nucleotide sequences from this sample produce the same CDR3. The chain is built from TRBV2 and TRBJ2-7; TRBD2 agrees at 12 bases. The CDR3 extends over 15 amino acids. CDR1 SNHLY and CDR2 FYNNEI come from the germline V gene. V dropped 5 bases and J dropped 4; count of bases not matched to a gene: 6. For the CDR3, the DNA is TGTGCCAGCAGTTCAGGACTAGCGGGAAGGTACGAGCAGTACTTC. This codes for CASSSGLAGRYEQYF.

This clone was seen more than once but under ten times. This chain joins TRBV9 and TRBJ1-4; 9 bases agree with TRBD1. The V gene end was trimmed by 0 bases and the J gene end by 7 bases; junction bases not matched to a gene: 10. This CDR3 has 17 residues. CDR1 and CDR2 from the germline V gene are SGDLS and YYNGEE. The CDR3 region is CASSVEGTGSLGEKLFF. Here the CDR3 DNA reads TGTGCCAGCAGCGTAGAGGGGACAGGGAGTCTTGGTGAAAAACTGTTTTTT.

This clone has only a few counts. Other DNA sequences of this sample code for an identical CDR3. The rearrangement links TRBV6-5 to TRBJ2-7, with D possibly TRBD2 on 6 matching bases. Germline values: CDR1 MNHEY, CDR2 SVGAGI. CDR3 size: 13 residues. The ends were cut back, 2 bases at V and 1 base at J, with 6 bases in the middle. Here the CDR3 reads CASSYGGSYEQYF. The CDR3 region has the DNA TGTGCCAGCAGTTACGGGGGGTCCTACGAGCAGTACTTC.

The gene calls are TRBV5-5 and TRBJ2-7; 10 positions agree with TRBD1. This CDR3 is 15 amino acids long. The V gene's germline CDR1 is SGHKS and CDR2 YYEKEE (reference sequence). Unmatched junction bases numbered 4, after V lost 1 base and J lost 3 bases. The CDR3 DNA is TGTGCCAGCAGCTTGTTGAGGACAGGGGGCTACGAGCAGTACTTC. This encodes CASSLLRTGGYEQYF.

The rearrangement uses TRBV28 and TRBJ2-7; 12 positions agree with TRBD1. CDR1 and CDR2 (germline): MDHEN, SYDVKM. The CDR3 consists of 15 residues. Losses at the gene ends were 6 bases for V and 4 bases for J; bases not matched to a gene: 7. CDR3 coding DNA: TGTGCCAGCAGCCCGACGGGACAGGGGGCATACGAGCAGTACTTC. This sequence encodes CASSPTGQGAYEQYF. Supplemented by reference TRBV28 and TRBJ2-7, the full variable domain reads DVKVTQSSRYLVKRTGEKVFLECVQDMDHENMFWYRQDPGLGLRLIYFSYDVKMKEKGDIPEGYSVSREKKERFSLILESASTNQTSMYLCASSPTGQGAYEQYFGPGTRLTVT.

The chain couples TRBV11-1 to TRBJ2-4, with D possibly being TRBD1 (6 bases). Germline values: CDR1 SGHAT, CDR2 FQDESV (reference sequence). Deletions cut 4 bases from V and 9 bases from J, with 13 bases between. The CDR3 totals 13 residues. CDR3: CASSSIQGSIQYF. CDR3 coding DNA: TGTGCCAGCAGCTCAATACAGGGCAGCATTCAGTACTTC.

J is TRBJ2-3 and V is TRBV11-2; D perhaps matches TRBD1 (6 bases). V shed 3 bases and J shed 0 bases, with 22 bases lying between them. In germline, CDR1 is SGHAT, CDR2 FQNNGV. The CDR3 is 19 residues long. The CDR3 loop reads CASSFPPPLTGRSTDTQYF. Here the CDR3 DNA reads TGTGCCAGCAGCTTCCCACCCCCACTCACAGGGAGAAGCACAGATACGCAGTATTTT. The whole variable domain, filled in from reference TRBV11-2 and TRBJ2-3, reads EAGVAQSPRYKIIEKRQSVAFWCNPISGHATLYWYQQILGQGPKLLIQFQNNGVVDDSQLPKDRFSAERLKGVDSTLKIQPAKLEDSAVYLCASSFPPPLTGRSTDTQYFGPGTRLTVL.

The chain employs TRBV11-2 and TRBJ2-3, with a tentative D call TRBD2 (5 bases). This CDR3 spans 13 amino acids. Germline V gene lookup returns CDR1 SGHAT and CDR2 FQNNGV. V was pared by 2 bases and J by 4 bases, with 7 bases between. The DNA for the CDR3 is TGTGCCAGCAGCTTATCTAGCCCAGATACGCAGTATTTT. Translating gives CASSLSSPDTQYF.

The rearrangement links TRBV6-6 to TRBJ2-1, with TRBD2 matching over 8 bases. Per germline, CDR1 MNHNY and CDR2 SVGAGI (reference sequence). The CDR3 is made up of 15 amino acids. The V and J ends lost 2 bases and 4 bases, in that order; junction bases with no gene match: 4. Here the CDR3 DNA reads TGTGCCAGCAGTTACCCGACTAGCGCGTACAATGAGCAGTTCTTC. Translation gives CASSYPTSAYNEQFF.